The 17 T cell receptor beta chains reported below all come from one sample, sequenced in a study of T cell repertoires in cytomegalovirus infection. TCRdb called the reads again in MiXCR, with one record for every CDR3 protein. Among 700,000 to 950,000 distinct CDR3 sequences, less than 35% were seen once, and the ten largest hold around 12%. The antigens for these receptors are not known. The sample here was cultured CD8+ T cells from PBMCs, taken from culture after CMV antigen stimulation. The receptors here all came from a human donor in good health (CMV status not recorded). Some clones in this sample may be carry-over from other donors' samples.

This clonotype has a handful of counts. The J gene is TRBJ1-5, the V gene TRBV7-6, with D maybe TRBD1 (6 bases). This CDR3 contains 15 residues. V lost 0 bases and J 4 bases, leaving 10 bases between the germline ends. The germline CDR1 and CDR2 sequences are SGHVS and FNYEAQ. Written as DNA, the CDR3 is TGTGCCAGCAGCTTAGCAGCCCAGGGGAATCAGCCCCAGCATTTT. Translated, it gives CASSLAAQGNQPQHF.

The genes are TRBV12-3 or TRBV12-4 and TRBJ1-2; D remains unclear. The CDR3 runs 12 residues. The V gene lost 3 bases and the J gene lost 6 bases, with 8 bases spanning the gap. The CDR3 bases are TGTGCCAGCAGTTTCGGGGTCCATGGCTACACCTTC. Its translation: CASSFGVHGYTF.

This clonotype is a singleton in its sample. This CDR3 reads CSAVEDYGYTF. The CDR3 DNA reads TGCAGTGCCGTCGAGGACTATGGCTACACCTTC. This sequence joins TRBV20-1 and TRBJ1-2; no clear D. CDR3 length equals 11 residues. Germline lookup yields CDR1 DFQATT and CDR2 SNEGSKA (reference sequence). V was clipped by 6 bases and J by 3 bases, with 8 bases between them.

This clonotype was seen more than once but under ten times. The rearrangement joins TRBV2 to TRBJ2-5, with TRBD1 identical over 7 bases. The trim removed 1 base at V and 2 bases at J, leaving 13 bases unmatched. Germline V gene data show CDR1 as SNHLY and CDR2 as FYNNEI. This CDR3 comprises 18 residues. The CDR3 loop reads CASSEDLDGGTAQETQYF. The CDR3 DNA sequence: TGTGCCAGCAGTGAAGATCTCGATGGTGGGACAGCGCAAGAGACCCAGTACTTC.

In regard to this clonotype: The missing conserved phenylalanine or tryptophan at the end of this CDR3 makes a read error likely. The rearrangement joins TRBV7-6 to TRBJ2-5; D is undetermined. Trimming pared 8 bases from V and 4 bases from J, leaving 14 bases between. The CDR3 is 13 amino acids. Germline values: CDR1 SGHVS, CDR2 FNYEAQ. The CDR3 region is CASVSKIAETQYS. The CDR3 DNA follows: TGTGCCAGCGTTTCCAAGATAGCAGAGACCCAGTACTCC.

This chain uses TRBV7-9 with TRBJ2-7, with D perhaps TRBD2 (5 bases). V was shortened by 5 bases and J by 3 bases, with 23 bases between the two germline ends. The length of the CDR3 is 17 residues. The V gene's germline CDR1 is SEHNR and CDR2 FQNEAQ (reference sequence). In nucleotides, the CDR3 is TGTGCCAGCAGCCCCCCCCCTGGGCCGACGCGGGTCTACGAGCAGTACGTC. Residues: CASSPPPGPTRVYEQYV.

There are a few counts of this clonotype. The chain has TRBV6-1 and TRBJ1-3, with D unclear. V was shortened by 7 bases and J by 1 base, with 8 bases between the two germline ends. The CDR3 length is 13 residues. Germline CDR1 MNHNS, CDR2 SASEGT. Here the CDR3 reads CASIPDSGNTIYF. CDR3 DNA: TGTGCCAGCATCCCAGATTCTGGAAACACCATATATTTT.

The chain employs TRBV4-3 and TRBJ2-7, with 8 bases that match TRBD2. This CDR3 has 15 amino acids. Germline values: CDR1 LGHNA, CDR2 YSLEER. The V and J ends lost 2 bases and 0 bases, in that order; junction bases with no gene match: 3. Here the CDR3 DNA reads TGCGCCAGCAGCCAAAGAGCGGGGGCCTCCTACGAGCAGTACTTC. It is translated as CASSQRAGASYEQYF.

The V and J genes are TRBV6-8 and TRBJ1-6, with 8 bases matching TRBD1. In germline, CDR1 is MNHGY, CDR2 SAAAGT. The V gene end was trimmed by 8 bases and the J gene end by 8 bases; junction bases not matched to a gene: 11. CDR3 length equals 15 residues. CDR3 loop: CASREFSGGDSPLHF. In DNA, the CDR3 is TGTGCCAGCCGAGAATTCTCAGGGGGCGATTCACCCCTCCACTTT.

This clonotype showed up just once. The gene calls are TRBV18 and TRBJ1-6, with D perhaps matching TRBD1 (5 bases). This CDR3 is built from 14 residues. Germline CDR1 KGHSH, CDR2 LQKENI. The V gene lost 0 bases and the J gene lost 10 bases, with 10 bases spanning the gap. The CDR3 sequence: CASSPPTDGSPLHF. The CDR3 bases are TGTGCCAGCTCACCACCGACAGATGGATCACCCCTCCACTTT.

This clonotype was counted only a few times. The chain joins TRBV29-1 to TRBJ1-2; 8 bases fit TRBD1. V shed 4 bases, J shed 5 bases, and the junction held 12 bases outside the gene matches. Germline V CDR1 and CDR2: SQVTM, ANQGSEA. This CDR3 has 15 amino acids. The CDR3 DNA is TGCAGCGTTGCCCCACCACAGGGGGGGTGGTATGGCTACACCTTC. Its translation: CSVAPPQGGWYGYTF. The full variable domain, in which reference TRBV29-1 and TRBJ1-2 provide the parts outside the CDR3, is SAVISQKPSRDICQRGTSLTIQCQVDSQVTMMFWYRQQPGQSLTLIATANQGSEATYESGFVIDKFPISRPNLTFSTLTVSNMSPEDSSIYLCSVAPPQGGWYGYTFGSGTRLTVV.

Points on this clonotype: A much larger clone sits a single nucleotide away, making a read error possible. This chain uses TRBV14 with TRBJ2-7; TRBD1 agrees at 11 bases. The germline gives CDR1 SGHDN, CDR2 FVKESK. J gave up 7 bases and V 4 bases, and 6 bases lay outside the gene matches. The CDR3 is made up of 14 amino acids. The CDR3 DNA is TGTGCCAGCAGCCCCGGACAGGGGGCGCGGGAGCAGTACTTC. Amino acid sequence: CASSPGQGAREQYF.

There are a few counts of this clonotype. An end of the junction does not agree with germline; a read error may underlie this. This chain links TRBV5-1 with TRBJ1-2, with D possibly TRBD1 on 5 matching bases. CDR1 and CDR2 from the germline V gene are SGHRS and YFSETQ. The CDR3 spans 13 residues. The CDR3 DNA follows: TGCGCCAGCAGCTTGGTAACAGGATCTGGCTACACCTTT. It translates to CASSLVTGSGYTF.

The chain recombines TRBV7-9 with TRBJ2-7; D ambiguous. Germline V gives CDR1 SEHNR, CDR2 FQNEAQ (reference sequence). Trimming pared 8 bases from V and 5 bases from J, leaving 13 bases between. CDR3 length: 12 amino acids. The CDR3 coding sequence is TGTGCCAGCGCTTCGGCAGAGCACGAGCAGTACTTC. It specifies CASASAEHEQYF. The entire variable domain, with the rest obtained from reference TRBV7-9 and TRBJ2-7, is as follows: DTGVSQNPRHKITKRGQNVTFRCDPISEHNRLYWYRQTLGQGPEFLTYFQNEAQLEKSRLLSDRFSAERPKGSFSTLEIQRTEQGDSAMYLCASASAEHEQYFGPGTRLTVT.

This clonotype was counted many times. V and J are TRBV7-6 and TRBJ1-4, with D unresolved. With 1 base removed from V and 4 bases from J, the gap between germline ends came to 10 bases. Looked up from germline, CDR1 is SGHVS and CDR2 is FNYEAQ. The CDR3 covers 15 residues. CDR3 DNA: TGTGCCAGCAGCTTAGAGCCCAGGAGTAATGAAAAACTGTTTTTT. It yields the protein CASSLEPRSNEKLFF. Full variable domain (missing parts from reference TRBV7-6 and TRBJ1-4): GAGVSQSPRYKVTKRGQDVALRCDPISGHVSLYWYRQALGQGPEFLTYFNYEAQQDKSGLPNDRFSAERPEGSISTLTIQRTEQRDSAMYRCASSLEPRSNEKLFFGSGTQLSVL.

This chain uses TRBV20-1 with TRBJ1-5; D remains ambiguous. The CDR3 spans 14 residues. V lost 0 bases, J lost 3 bases, and 9 bases lay in between. Germline V gene lookup returns CDR1 DFQATT and CDR2 SNEGSKA (reference sequence). CDR3 sequence (DNA): TGCAGTGCTAGAGAAGTGGAAGACAATCAGCCCCAGCATTTT. Amino acid sequence: CSAREVEDNQPQHF.

The table lists this clonotype with many counts. The V call is TRBV7-8, the J call TRBJ2-5, with D unresolved. CDR3 length equals 13 residues. CDR1 is SGHVS and CDR2 is FQNEAQ in the germline V gene. V lost 5 bases and J 5 bases, leaving 12 bases between the germline ends. The CDR3, as DNA: TGTGCCAGCAGCCTGCTGGGGTCGGAGACCCAGTACTTC. This codes for CASSLLGSETQYF.